The 30 T cell receptor beta chains reported below all come from one sample, sequenced in a study of Graves' ophthalmopathy and Graves' hyperthyroidism. RNA transcripts were the source from which TCR beta CDR3 regions were amplified. Following a first-round RT-PCR that used HTBI primers, a second-round multiplex PCR was carried out. One entry per CDR3 protein, called by TCRdb with MiXCR from the multiplex PCR reads. The table includes 260,000 or so distinct CDR3 sequences, about 46% detected once. Sequencing was done on a sample of peripheral blood. The receptors come from an adult man with Graves' ophthalmopathy.

The chain uses TRBV2 and TRBJ2-5; D possibly corresponds to TRBD2 (7 bases). This CDR3 contains 14 residues. The V gene's germline CDR1 is SNHLY and CDR2 FYNNEI. The V end was cut by 5 bases, the J end by 5 bases, with 15 bases between. The DNA for the CDR3 is TGTGCCAGCAGTTTTCTGCGGGGGCGGGAGACCCAGTACTTC. The encoded protein is CASSFLRGRETQYF.

This clonotype was seen at least ten times. The rearrangement links TRBV6-5 to TRBJ2-7; TRBD1 agrees at 9 bases. The length of the CDR3 is 14 residues. The germline V gene has CDR1 MNHEY and CDR2 SVGAGI. V gave up 6 bases and J gave up 2 bases; unmatched junction bases: 5. CDR3 nucleotides: TGTGCCAGCAGCTCCCGGGACAGGGCCTACGAGCAGTACTTC. Encoded protein: CASSSRDRAYEQYF.

For the CDR3, the DNA is TGTGCCAGCAGTTACCCGGAGGGCGAGCAGTACTTC. The encoded protein is CASSYPEGEQYF. The chain joins TRBV6-5 to TRBJ2-7, with a possible D match to TRBD2 (6 bases). The germline V gene has CDR1 MNHEY and CDR2 SVGAGI. This CDR3 has 12 amino acids. V dropped 2 bases and J dropped 6 bases, with 8 bases sitting between them.

About this clonotype: A single base separates this from a much larger clone, so it may be a read error. The chain couples TRBV29-1 to TRBJ2-5; D is uncertain. Looked up from germline, CDR1 is SQVTM and CDR2 is ANQGSEA. The CDR3 totals 13 residues. Trimming removed 4 bases at V and 3 bases at J, with 12 bases between. CDR3 nucleotide sequence: TGCAGCGTTGTAGATCGTACCAAAGAGACCCAGTACTTC. Amino acid sequence: CSVVDRTKETQYF.

This rearrangement joins TRBV10-3 to TRBJ1-3, with D possibly TRBD1 on 5 matching bases. With 5 bases removed from V and 0 bases from J, the gap between germline ends came to 20 bases. CDR3 length: 18 amino acids. CDR1 ENHRY and CDR2 SYGVKD come from the germline V gene. CDR3 amino acids: CAISYSERGQRSGNTIYF. Here the CDR3 DNA reads TGTGCCATCAGTTACAGTGAGCGGGGCCAGCGCTCTGGAAACACCATATATTTT.

The CDR3 coding sequence is TGCGCCAGCACCCCCGGACAGGTATTAGACTATGGCTACACCTTC. Residues: CASTPGQVLDYGYTF. The genes are TRBV5-1 and TRBJ1-2; TRBD1 matches 7 bases. With 6 bases clipped from V and 3 bases from J, the junction kept 11 bases outside the gene matches. From germline, CDR1 is SGHRS and CDR2 YFSETQ. There are 15 residues in the CDR3.

The gene calls are TRBV7-2 and TRBJ1-2; weak D call: TRBD1 (5 bases). Germline CDR1 and CDR2: SGHTA and FQGNSA. V was trimmed by 5 bases and J by 0 bases, leaving 10 bases between them. CDR3 length: 14 amino acids. CDR3 in amino acids: CASSQDSSNYGYTF. CDR3 nucleotides: TGTGCCAGCAGCCAAGACAGTTCTAACTATGGCTACACCTTC.

Comments on this clonotype: A read error is likely, as this CDR3 ends without the conserved phenylalanine or tryptophan. The gene calls are TRBV10-3 and TRBJ1-1; the D gene is possibly TRBD1 (6 bases). Germline values: CDR1 ENHRY, CDR2 SYGVKD. The CDR3 runs 14 residues. CDR3 region: CASSERGLQTEAFL. For the CDR3, the DNA is TGTGCCAGCAGTGAGCGGGGGCTTCAGACTGAAGCTTTCCTT.

The rearrangement joins TRBV7-8 to TRBJ2-7, with D perhaps matching TRBD1 (6 bases). The V end lost 5 bases, the J end lost 5 bases, and 19 bases lay between the germline ends. The CDR3 is 15 residues long. Per the germline V gene, CDR1 is SGHVS and CDR2 is FQNEAQ. The CDR3 nucleotides read TGTGCCAGCAGCGACAGAAGTACAGGGACCGACGAGCAGTACTTC. It is translated as CASSDRSTGTDEQYF.

CDR3: CASSGGGTVSSYEQYF. In DNA form, the CDR3 reads TGTGCCAGCAGTGGGGGAGGGACGGTGAGTTCCTACGAGCAGTACTTC. This chain connects TRBV2 to TRBJ2-7; 7 nucleotides match TRBD2. The trim removed 4 bases at V and 1 base at J, leaving 10 bases unmatched. Germline loops: CDR1 SNHLY, CDR2 FYNNEI. This CDR3 has 16 residues.

This chain uses TRBV9 with TRBJ2-2, with D uncertain. V lost 5 bases and J lost 2, with 13 bases in between. Germline V gene sequence: CDR1 SGDLS, CDR2 YYNGEE. This CDR3 has 15 amino acids. CDR3 sequence (DNA): TGTGCCAGCAGTTTTTACGAGACAAACACCGGGGAGCTGTTTTTT. Its translation: CASSFYETNTGELFF. Complete variable domain (other parts from reference TRBV9 and TRBJ2-2): DSGVTQTPKHLITATGQRVTLRCSPRSGDLSVYWYQQSLDQGLQFLIQYYNGEERAKGNILERFSAQQFPDLHSELNLSSLELGDSALYFCASSFYETNTGELFFGEGSRLTVL.

Details on this clonotype: The germline gene is not matched at one end of the junction; a read error may be the cause. The V call is TRBV10-3, the J call TRBJ2-7; 7 bases agree with TRBD1. CDR1 ENHRY and CDR2 SYGVKD come from the germline V gene. CDR3 length: 14 residues. CDR3 DNA: TGTGCCAGCAGTCGCCGACAGGGAGATGACGAGCAGTACTTC. Amino acids: CASSRRQGDDEQYF.

This chain links TRBV12-3 or TRBV12-4 with TRBJ2-2, with 8 bases aligning to TRBD1. V shed 7 bases and J 0 bases; nucleotides not matched to a gene: 10. This CDR3 has 17 residues. The CDR3 bases are TGTGCCAGCACCTCAACGGACAGGGTTACGAACACCGGGGAGCTGTTTTTT. Its protein is CASTSTDRVTNTGELFF.

The chain is built from TRBV2 and TRBJ1-4; D is ambiguous. CDR1 and CDR2 from the germline V gene are SNHLY and FYNNEI. The V end was cut by 4 bases, the J end by 8 bases, with 11 bases between. The CDR3 runs to 13 residues. The CDR3 nucleotides read TGTGCCAGCAGTGGTGGACGCGGGGAAAAACTGTTTTTT. Its translation: CASSGGRGEKLFF. The full variable domain, with the rest looked up from reference TRBV2 and TRBJ1-4, is EPEVTQTPSHQVTQMGQEVILRCVPISNHLYFYWYRQILGQKVEFLVSFYNNEISEKSEIFDDQFSVERPDGSNFTLKIRSTKLEDSAMYFCASSGGRGEKLFFGSGTQLSVL.

The table lists this clonotype with a count of one. With a much larger clone just one base away, this may be a read error. The chain has TRBV25-1 and TRBJ1-2; maybe TRBD1 (5 bases). Germline V gene data show CDR1 as MGHDK and CDR2 as SYGVNS. The CDR3 extends over 15 amino acids. CDR3 region: CASSGPGGQGYGHTF. The CDR3 DNA sequence: TGTGCCAGCAGTGGGCCTGGTGGGCAGGGCTATGGCCACACCTTC.

This clonotype was counted between two and nine times. The chain uses TRBV7-6 and TRBJ2-6; a possible D gene is TRBD1 (5 bases). The ends were cut back, 5 bases at V and 0 bases at J, with 11 bases in the middle. This CDR3 is 16 amino acids long. Germline V gives CDR1 SGHVS, CDR2 FNYEAQ. The CDR3 region is CASSARQFSGANVLTF. CDR3 sequence (DNA): TGTGCCAGCAGCGCCAGACAGTTCTCTGGGGCCAACGTCCTGACTTTC.

This clonotype was detected many times. The chain uses TRBV19 and TRBJ1-3, with D uncertain. The CDR3 covers 16 residues. V lost 7 bases and J lost 0, with 16 bases in between. Looked up from germline, CDR1 is LNHDA and CDR2 is SQIVND (reference sequence). CDR3: CASTVRQSTSGNTIYF. The CDR3 DNA reads as TGTGCCAGTACGGTGAGGCAGTCAACCTCTGGAAACACCATATATTTT.

The V call is TRBV9, the J call TRBJ1-2, with TRBD1 matching over 10 bases. The germline CDR1 and CDR2 sequences are SGDLS and YYNGEE. The CDR3 runs to 17 residues. V was clipped by 0 bases and J by 3 bases; unmatched bases: 8. The CDR3 spells CASSVALGGTGDYGYTF. The CDR3 coding sequence is TGTGCCAGCAGCGTAGCCCTAGGGGGGACAGGGGACTATGGCTACACCTTC.

This rearrangement joins TRBV25-1 to TRBJ2-7, with TRBD1 identical over 10 bases. Germline loops: CDR1 MGHDK, CDR2 SYGVNS. Trimming took 9 bases from V and 6 from J; bases not matched to a gene: 14. The CDR3 runs 15 residues. This CDR3 reads CASARGGQGTGEQYF. The DNA for the CDR3 is TGTGCCAGTGCCCGCGGGGGACAGGGGACCGGCGAGCAGTACTTC.

V gene TRBV13 combines with J gene TRBJ2-7; D might be TRBD1 or TRBD2, each matching 6 bases. This CDR3 contains 15 residues. CDR1 and CDR2 (germline): PRHDT, FYEKMQ (reference sequence). Trimming left V 5 bases short and J 0 bases short, with 14 bases between. CDR3: CASSPGASDSYEQYF. DNA for the CDR3: TGTGCCAGCAGCCCAGGGGCTAGCGACTCCTACGAGCAGTACTTC. Combining the CDR3 with reference TRBV13 and TRBJ2-7 gives the whole variable domain AAGVIQSPRHLIKEKRETATLKCYPIPRHDTVYWYQQGPGQDPQFLISFYEKMQSDKGSIPDRFSAQQFSDYHSELNMSSLELGDSALYFCASSPGASDSYEQYFGPGTRLTVT.

This chain connects TRBV7-2 to TRBJ1-2, with a tentative D call TRBD1 (6 bases). The CDR3 is made up of 14 amino acids. V was clipped by 5 bases and J by 2 bases, with 12 bases between them. Germline loops: CDR1 SGHTA, CDR2 FQGNSA. The CDR3 spells CASSPFTGNYGYTF. The CDR3 region has the DNA TGTGCCAGCAGCCCCTTCACAGGGAACTATGGCTACACCTTC.

In DNA form, the CDR3 reads TGTGCCAGCAGTTTCCGGGGAACTGAGGCCGGGGAGCTGTTTTTT. It encodes CASSFRGTEAGELFF. The chain combines TRBV2 with TRBJ2-2; a weak D match, TRBD2 (5 bases). The CDR3 has 15 residues. V was shortened by 5 bases and J by 6 bases, with 16 bases between the two germline ends. Germline loops: CDR1 SNHLY, CDR2 FYNNEI.

This clonotype was detected only a few times. The chain joins TRBV4-1 to TRBJ1-5; D may be TRBD1 (6 bases). CDR3 length: 15 amino acids. Germline V gene lookup returns CDR1 MGHRA and CDR2 YSYEKL. Deletions cut 8 bases from V and 3 bases from J, with 17 bases between. The CDR3 sequence: CASRLGQRSNQPQHF. The CDR3, as DNA: TGCGCCAGCCGTCTAGGACAGAGGTCCAATCAGCCCCAGCATTTT.

This clonotype has a handful of counts. The chain combines TRBV29-1 with TRBJ1-4; 8 bases fit TRBD1. Germline V CDR1 and CDR2: SQVTM, ANQGSEA. There are 13 residues in the CDR3. The V and J ends lost 5 bases and 7 bases, in that order; junction bases with no gene match: 6. The CDR3 sequence is CSVQGASGEKLFF. The CDR3 nucleotides are TGCAGCGTTCAGGGGGCATCTGGTGAAAAACTGTTTTTT.

CDR3 sequence reads: CATRSVNEQFF. The CDR3 DNA follows: TGCGCCACCAGATCGGTAAATGAGCAGTTCTTC. This chain joins TRBV10-2 and TRBJ2-7; no definite D call. The DNA end is a closer match to TRBJ2-1, so the J assignment may be wrong. Looked up from germline, CDR1 is WSHSY and CDR2 is SAAADI. The CDR3 covers 11 residues.

This clonotype was picked up a small number of times. The rearrangement joins TRBV6-6 to TRBJ2-2; the D is unclear. Germline CDR1 reads MNHNY; CDR2 reads SVGAGI (reference sequence). V lost 6 bases, J lost 5 bases, and 7 bases lay in between. The CDR3 is 12 residues long. The CDR3 loop reads CASSHLTGELFF. In nucleotides, the CDR3 is TGTGCCAGCAGCCACCTTACCGGGGAGCTGTTTTTT.

The V call is TRBV5-8, the J call TRBJ2-7; 7 bases map to TRBD2. The ends lost 4 bases at V and 12 bases at J; junction bases unmatched: 13. The germline CDR1 and CDR2 sequences are SGHTS and YDEGEE. CDR3 length equals 13 residues. The CDR3 loop is CASSLGGTSAGYF. The CDR3, as DNA: TGTGCCAGCAGCCTGGGGGGGACCTCAGCGGGGTACTTC.

This clonotype was detected only a few times. The chain recombines TRBV19 with TRBJ1-1; a weak D match, TRBD1 (5 bases). This CDR3 is built from 16 residues. Trimming removed 4 bases from V and 7 bases from J, with 22 bases in between. CDR1 is LNHDA and CDR2 is SQIVND in the germline V gene (reference sequence). DNA for the CDR3: TGTGCCAGTAGTAGGGGGAAAGGGAGGAGTCGGCTTGAAGCTTTCTTT. Translated: CASSRGKGRSRLEAFF.

This chain links TRBV29-1 with TRBJ1-2; D gene unclear. Trimming removed 7 bases at V and 5 bases at J, with 29 bases between. This CDR3 contains 17 residues. Per the germline V gene, CDR1 is SQVTM and CDR2 is ANQGSEA. The CDR3 sequence is CSASSPHPTMAQYGYTF. Written as DNA, the CDR3 is TGCAGCGCCAGCAGCCCGCATCCTACGATGGCCCAATATGGCTACACCTTC.

The rearrangement uses TRBV11-1 and TRBJ2-5; 8 bases are a match to TRBD2. There are 15 residues in the CDR3. From germline, CDR1 is SGHAT and CDR2 FQDESV (reference sequence). V lost 4 bases and J lost 3; bases outside the gene matches: 7. The CDR3, as DNA: TGTGCCAGCAGCTCTAGGGACGGGGGGGAAGAGACCCAGTACTTC. It codes for CASSSRDGGEETQYF.